There are many counts of the clone carrying this TCR beta chain. No antigen is known for it. The sample originates from a study of quantifying T cell responses using KT2 cells. Across the study: Reverse transcription used primers in the TCR alpha and beta constant regions. Study observations and caveats: KT2 sequence counts showed saturation when very many KT2 cells were spiked in.

A single-stranded UMI oligo with SP2 sequence was ligated to cDNA 3' ends. The first PCR ran around 4 cycles with an equimolar RC1.1 and RC1.2 beta primer mix. TCRdb analysed the UMI-ligation and nested PCR reads with MiXCR anew, one entry per CDR3 protein. The data contain 31,000 or so distinct CDR3 sequences, under 13% of them singletons. The V and J ends lost 0 bases and 2 bases, in that order; junction bases with no gene match: 2. CDR3 length: 16 residues. The germline V gene has CDR1 LGHDT and CDR2 YNNKEL (reference sequence). This chain uses TRBV3-1 with TRBJ2-7; TRBD2 aligns across 12 bases. This sequence was found in a human donor. The sequencing input was PBMCs spiked with cells of the T cell clone KT2. The CDR3, as DNA: TGTGCCAGCAGCCAAGACCCTAGCGGGGGGGCCTACGAGCAGTACTTC. This sequence encodes CASSQDPSGGAYEQYF.